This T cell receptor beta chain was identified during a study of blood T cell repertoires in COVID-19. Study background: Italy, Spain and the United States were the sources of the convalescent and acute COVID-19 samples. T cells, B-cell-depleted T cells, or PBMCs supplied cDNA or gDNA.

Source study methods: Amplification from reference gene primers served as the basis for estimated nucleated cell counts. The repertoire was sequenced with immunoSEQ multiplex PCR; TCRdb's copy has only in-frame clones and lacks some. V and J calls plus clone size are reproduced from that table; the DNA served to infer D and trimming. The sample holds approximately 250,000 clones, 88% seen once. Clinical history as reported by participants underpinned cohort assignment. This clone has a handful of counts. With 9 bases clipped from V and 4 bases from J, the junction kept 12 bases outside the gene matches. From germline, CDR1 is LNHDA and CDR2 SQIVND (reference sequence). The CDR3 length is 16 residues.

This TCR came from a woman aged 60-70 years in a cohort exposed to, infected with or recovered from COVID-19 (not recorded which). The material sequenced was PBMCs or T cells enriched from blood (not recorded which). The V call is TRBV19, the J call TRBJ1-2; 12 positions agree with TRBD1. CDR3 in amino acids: CASANRGTGGLYGYTF. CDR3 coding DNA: TGTGCCAGCGCTAATCGGGGGACAGGGGGCCTCTATGGCTACACCTTC.